This entry concerns a single T cell receptor (beta chain). What it recognizes is unknown. The source of the sample is a study of a mutant IDH1 vaccine in newly diagnosed glioma. As for the study in general: The patients were given eight vaccinations, one each in weeks 1, 3, 5, 7, 11, 15, 19 and 23. Vaccine dosing followed radiotherapy by 4-6 weeks, or accompanied temozolomide cycles. Patients arrived already treated with radiotherapy, temozolomide, or both, most having had both.

Indicated time point: week 23, last vaccination. Each dose of the vaccine consisted of 300 ug of mutant IDH1 20-mer peptide, with topical imiquimod. CDR3 size: 16 residues. Per germline, CDR1 SGHNT and CDR2 YYREEE (reference sequence). V gave up 1 base and J gave up 5 bases; unmatched junction bases: 6. Libraries were prepared by immunoSEQ multiplex PCR; TCRdb keeps only in-frame clonotypes and omits some of them. This table holds tens of thousands of clones, about 87% found once. The TCR originated in a man younger than 35 with glioma. The chain joins TRBV5-4 to TRBJ2-3; 11 bases are shared with TRBD2. The sequences come from PBMCs, collected from a glioma patient whose treatment included an IDH1 peptide vaccine. The CDR3 nucleotides read TGTGCCAGCAGCTTGTTACTAGCGGGAGTCGGAGATACGCAGTATTTT. It specifies CASSLLLAGVGDTQYF.